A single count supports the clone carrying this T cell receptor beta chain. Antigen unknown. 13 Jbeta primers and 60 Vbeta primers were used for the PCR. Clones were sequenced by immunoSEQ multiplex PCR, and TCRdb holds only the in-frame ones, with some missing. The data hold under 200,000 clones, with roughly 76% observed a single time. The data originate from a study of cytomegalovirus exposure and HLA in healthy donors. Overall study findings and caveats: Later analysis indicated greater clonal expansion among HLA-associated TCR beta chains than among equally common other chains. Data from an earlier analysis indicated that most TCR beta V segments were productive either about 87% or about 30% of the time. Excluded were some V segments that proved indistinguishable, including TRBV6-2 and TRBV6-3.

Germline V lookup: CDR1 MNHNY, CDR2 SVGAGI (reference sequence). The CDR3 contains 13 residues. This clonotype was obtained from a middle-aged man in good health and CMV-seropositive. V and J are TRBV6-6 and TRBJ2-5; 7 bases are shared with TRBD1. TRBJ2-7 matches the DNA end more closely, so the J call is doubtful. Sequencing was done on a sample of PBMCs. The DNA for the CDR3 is TGTGCCACTTACCGGGACAGAGCCTACGAGCAGTACTTC. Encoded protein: CATYRDRAYEQYF.